Listed here is a single TCR beta chain. It lacks a known antigen. No much larger clone exists at a distance of one base, and base qualities are not known. Library construction relied on the immunoSEQ multiplex PCR assay. High-throughput TCR-beta CDR3 sequencing of genomic DNA from most patients was performed by Adaptive Biotechnologies. Under the source paper's analysis protocol: TCR sequencing data for around 20 patients were retrieved from Adaptive's ImmunoSEQ software; three other patients were processed with MiXCR and VDJtools. CDR3 nucleotide sequences shared between donor and recipient were removed because the origin of such sequences could not be assigned. At least 2-fold expansion over unstimulated cells and a minimum CFSE-low frequency of 0.002% (template counts) or 0.001% (read counts) were required for clones to be classified as alloreactive. A clone was considered mappable if detected in the sequenced pre-transplant spleen, lymph node, or MLR CFSE-low populations of the donor or recipient. Cumulative frequency of alloreactive clones was calculated as a percentage of all sequences weighted by copy number. In its TCRdb copy, this immuneACCESS table keeps in-frame sequences only and misses some clones. Where compared with another copy, unresolved V genes explain less than half of these, and the others have no known cause. That table supplies the V and J calls and clone size; D and trimming were determined from the DNA. A total of 77,000 or so clones appear in this sample, 92% of them only once. The ten largest clones represent 0.55% to 0.75% of the sample.

This record comes from a study of graft-versus-host responses after intestinal transplantation (dated by TCRdb to the early 2020s). As for the study more broadly: The transplants that recipients received were multivisceral, liver-intestinal, or isolated intestinal. Anti-thymocyte globulin induction was given to all recipients, followed by maintenance tacrolimus and steroids for around three years. Donor T cell macrochimerism was defined as a peak of at least 4% donor T cells among recipient peripheral blood mononuclear cells. Samples from three later patients were sequenced in-house on an Illumina MiSeq with MiXCR processing rather than by the commercial service. To identify alloreactive clones, pre-transplant mixed lymphocyte reaction products were sequenced and compared with unstimulated pre-transplant donor and recipient T cells. Graft-versus-host and host-versus-graft alloreactive T cell clones were tracked in the graft, circulation and bone marrow after intestinal transplantation using bulk TCR-beta CDR3 sequencing. A cohort of about two dozen intestinal transplant recipients, including one retransplant, was enrolled, and a few patients lacking pretransplant specimens were excluded. What the authors observed across the whole study: Early after transplant, declines in HvG clones were associated with peak levels of circulating GvH clones. Conclusions were limited by the relatively low number and heterogeneity of intestinal transplant patients. High GvH to HvG T cell clonal ratios were observed in the allografts of patients with donor T cell macrochimerism. GvH clones were found in recipient bone marrow, and some of the GvH clones appeared earlier in ileal mucosa or blood, which is consistent with an intestinal mucosal origin.

As encoded in the germline V gene, CDR1 is SGHRS while CDR2 is YFSETQ. The CDR3 holds 13 amino acids from the cysteine to the phenylalanine. The DNA shown is the 39-base CDR3, in frame from base 1. V lost 7 bases and J lost 5 bases; the stretch between them is 15 bases long. Blood samples were collected up to 4 times in the first month after transplant and then at least monthly when available. The sequence derives from a human patient who received an intestinal transplant, so some T cells may come from the graft donor. The specimen was PBMCs, collected 98 days after intestinal transplantation. This chain is built from TRBV5-1 and TRBJ1-1; the D gene is perhaps TRBD1, on 6 matching bases. The encoded CDR3 is CASSGQGDTEAFF. The nucleotide sequence reads as follows: TGCGCCAGCTCGGGACAAGGGGATACTGAAGCTTTCTTT.